The rows below give T cell receptor beta chains drawn from one sample of a study of T-cell memory formation after mild COVID-19. TCRdb processed the 5' RACE reads anew with MiXCR; each CDR3 protein has one entry. The profile shows about 260,000 distinct CDR3 sequences, approximately 15% of them singletons. Sequencing was performed on PBMCs or a T cell subset sorted from them (not recorded which). The origin of the receptors is a man aged 18 to 29 who had mild COVID-19 (a few samples of this study predate the infection). Cell type and time point are not known. CDR3s include the opening cysteine and the closing phenylalanine or tryptophan. A D gene is named only where the DNA matches it firmly. Clone size is shown for a subset of rows, as once, few, many or a class of expanded clone.

>TRBV4-3|18|.|TRBJ2-5|TRBD2
TGCGCCAGCAGCGAAAAGCGGGGAGTCAGATCCTCTCAAGAGACCCAGTACTTC
CASSEKRGVRSSQETQYF
>TRBV20-1|12|.|TRBJ1-2|TRBD1
TGCAGTGCCGCCACAGGGGGCTATGGCTACACCTTC
CSAATGGYGYTF
>TRBV5-1|15|.|TRBJ2-3|.
TGCGCCAGCAGCTTGGCGGGGTCCCTCGAAGATACGCAGTATTTT
CASSLAGSLEDTQYF
>TRBV18|13|.|TRBJ2-4|.
TGTGCCAGCTCACCGGGGTGGCAGAACATTCAGTACTTC
CASSPGWQNIQYF
>TRBV7-3|16|.|TRBJ2-3|.
TGTGCCAGCAGCTTAGGGCAGGGCACATACACAGATACGCAGTATTTT
CASSLGQGTYTDTQYF
>TRBV7-9|13|.|TRBJ1-1|.
TGTGCCAGCAGCTTATTCGGGGACACTGAAGCTTTCTTT
CASSLFGDTEAFF
>TRBV7-6|11|.|TRBJ1-6|.
TGTGCCAGCAGCTTAACCGGGGCCCTCCACTTT
CASSLTGALHF
>TRBV7-2|14|many|TRBJ2-5|.
TGTGCCAGCAGGTTCAAGGGGCCTCAAGAGACCCAGTACTTC
CASRFKGPQETQYF
>TRBV12-3/TRBV12-4|13|once|TRBJ1-5|.
TGTGCCAGCCGGGACGGGATGAATCAGCCCCAGCATTTT
CASRDGMNQPQHF
>TRBV30|13|.|TRBJ1-1|TRBD1
TGTGCCTGGAGGAAGCAGGGGGCAACTGAAGCTTTCTTT
CAWRKQGATEAFF
>TRBV28|16|.|TRBJ1-5|TRBD1
TGTGCCAGCAGGCGAGACAGGGCCGCTAGCAATCAGCCCCAGCATTTT
CASRRDRAASNQPQHF
>TRBV7-9|13|.|TRBJ2-1|.
TGTGCCAGCAGCTTCCGGACAGTCAATGAGCAGTTCTTC
CASSFRTVNEQFF
>TRBV6-6|18|.|TRBJ1-6|TRBD1
TGTGCCAGCAGCTTGGACAGGGGGCGGGGGCCTGTCAATTCACCCCTCCACTTT
CASSLDRGRGPVNSPLHF
>TRBV7-9|14|.|TRBJ2-3|.
TGTGCCAGCAGCTTAGCAGAATACACAGATACGCAGTATTTT
CASSLAEYTDTQYF
>TRBV9|14|few|TRBJ2-3|.
TGTGCCAGCAGCAAACAGGGTTTCACAGATACGCAGTATTTT
CASSKQGFTDTQYF
>TRBV27|11|.|TRBJ2-3|.
TGTGCCAGCAGTTTTGGGGTGACGCAGTATTTT
CASSFGVTQYF
>TRBV6-2/TRBV6-3|14|.|TRBJ2-5|.
TGTGCCACCGGGGATGACAGACCAAAAGAGACCCAGTACTTC
CATGDDRPKETQYF
>TRBV5-1|14|.|TRBJ2-3|.
TGCGCCAGCAGCTTCGGGGAGAGCACAGATACGCAGTATTTT
CASSFGESTDTQYF
>TRBV7-2|14|.|TRBJ1-2|TRBD1
TGTGCCAGCAGCTATGACAGGGCTGGGTATGGCTACACCTTC
CASSYDRAGYGYTF
>TRBV10-2|14|.|TRBJ1-5|.
TGCGCCAGCAGTTCCTCCAGGGTGTCTCAGCCCCAGCATTTT
CASSSSRVSQPQHF
>TRBV12-3/TRBV12-4|11|.|TRBJ2-5|.
TGTGCCAGTGCCCAGGGAGAGACCCAGTACTTC
CASAQGETQYF
>TRBV6-5|13|few|TRBJ1-6|.
TGTGCCAGCAGTGGGGGATCACGTTCACCCCTCCACTTT
CASSGGSRSPLHF
>TRBV7-2|16|few|TRBJ2-1|TRBD2
TGTGCCAGCAGCTTAGATCCCCAGCGGGGGGCTTGGGAGCAGTTCTTC
CASSLDPQRGAWEQFF
>TRBV29-1|13|few|TRBJ2-5|.
TGCAGCGTTGAAGGGGGGGCCTTGGAGACCCAGTACTTC
CSVEGGALETQYF
>TRBV6-2/TRBV6-3|12|.|TRBJ2-1|TRBD1
TGTGCCAGCAGCCCTACAGGGGGTGAGCAGTTCTTC
CASSPTGGEQFF
>TRBV5-1|13|few|TRBJ2-7|.
TGCGCCAGCAGCTCGCAAAGCTCCTACGAGCAGTACTTC
CASSSQSSYEQYF
>TRBV29-1|14|few|TRBJ1-1|.
TGCAGCGTTGAAGAACAAGGGGATGGGACTGAAGCTTTCTTT
CSVEEQGDGTEAFF
>TRBV5-6|13|.|TRBJ2-7|.
TGTGCCAGCAGCTGGGGGACGGACTACGAGCAGTACTTC
CASSWGTDYEQYF
>TRBV4-3|14|few|TRBJ1-2|.
TGCGCCAGCAGCCATGAGGGACCTCCCTATGGCTACACCTTC
CASSHEGPPYGYTF
>TRBV20-1|14|.|TRBJ2-3|TRBD1
TGCAGTGCTAGAGACGGACAGGGTATCGATACGCAGTATTTT
CSARDGQGIDTQYF
>TRBV6-6|14|.|TRBJ2-3|TRBD1
TGTGCCAGCAGTATAACAGGGGGGACAGATACGCAGTATTTT
CASSITGGTDTQYF
>TRBV2|11|few|TRBJ1-5|.
TGTGCCAGCAGTGTGGGGCAGCCCCAGCATTTT
CASSVGQPQHF
>TRBV29-1|12|few|TRBJ2-2|.
TGCAGCGCCACCTACAACACCGGGGAGCTGTTTTTT
CSATYNTGELFF
>TRBV7-9|16|few|TRBJ2-3|TRBD2
TGTGCCAGCAGCCCAGCGGGACTAGCATACCCAGATACGCAGTATTTT
CASSPAGLAYPDTQYF
>TRBV6-1|15|.|TRBJ1-1|.
TGTGCCAGCAGCTCGGGACGGCGTATGAACACTGAAGCTTTCTTT
CASSSGRRMNTEAFF
>TRBV5-1|14|few|TRBJ1-1|.
TGCGCCAGCAGCTTGGGGGGGGTTCGCGCCGAAGCTTTCTTT
CASSLGGVRAEAFF
>TRBV24-1|13|few|TRBJ1-5|TRBD1
TGTGCCACCGGGACAGATAGCAATCAGCCCCAGCATTTT
CATGTDSNQPQHF
>TRBV6-5|13|many|TRBJ2-1|TRBD2
TGTGCCAGCAGTGGGACTAGCGGGGCTTCACCTGCCTTC
CASSGTSGASPAF
>TRBV3-1|14|few|TRBJ1-2|.
TGTGCCAGCAGCCAAGGTGTTGGGACAATCGGCTACACCTTC
CASSQGVGTIGYTF
>TRBV5-1|15|.|TRBJ2-5|TRBD1
TGCGCCAGCAGGGCTTCAGCGCCAGGGGGTGAGACCCAGTACTTC
CASRASAPGGETQYF
>TRBV5-1|15|.|TRBJ2-1|TRBD1
TGCGCCAGCAGCTTTAGGGACAGGGGTGACAATGAGCAGTTCTTC
CASSFRDRGDNEQFF
>TRBV7-2|15|.|TRBJ1-3|.
TGTGCCAGCAGCTCATGGGGGGGCTCTGGAAACACCATATATTTT
CASSSWGGSGNTIYF
>TRBV27|14|.|TRBJ1-1|.
TGTGCCAGCAGGGAAAGGGGGTTGGTCACTGAAGCTTTCTTT
CASRERGLVTEAFF
>TRBV12-3/TRBV12-4|17|many|TRBJ1-3|.
TGTGCCAGTATACCGTTTACAGGGACTGTGTCTGGAAACACCATATATTTT
CASIPFTGTVSGNTIYF
>TRBV6-5|13|few|TRBJ1-5|.
TGTGCCAGCAGTTACTCGATAAGTCAGCCCCAGCATTTT
CASSYSISQPQHF